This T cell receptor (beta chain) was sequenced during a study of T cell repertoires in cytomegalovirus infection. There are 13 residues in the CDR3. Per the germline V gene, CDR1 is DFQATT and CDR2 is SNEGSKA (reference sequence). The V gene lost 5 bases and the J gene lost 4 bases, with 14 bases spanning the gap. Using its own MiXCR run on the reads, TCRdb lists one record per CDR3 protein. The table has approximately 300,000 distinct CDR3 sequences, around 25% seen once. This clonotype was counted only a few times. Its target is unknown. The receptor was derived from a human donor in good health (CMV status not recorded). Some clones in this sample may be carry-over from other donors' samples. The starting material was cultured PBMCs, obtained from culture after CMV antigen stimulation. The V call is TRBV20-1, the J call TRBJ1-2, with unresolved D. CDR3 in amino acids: CSAPREVGYGYTF. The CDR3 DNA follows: TGCAGTGCTCCCCGGGAGGTTGGCTATGGCTACACCTTC.